What follows is one T cell receptor (beta chain) and its context. What this receptor recognizes is not known. No base-level quality is on record; no much larger clone is a single base apart. This sample was included in a study of blood T cell repertoires in COVID-19 (dated by TCRdb to the early 2020s). Describing the broader study: Collaborator samples came from the United States, Italy and Spain and covered acute and convalescent phases of COVID-19. The material from the prospective study consisted of cDNA or gDNA derived from T cells, B-cell-depleted T cells, or PBMCs. Deeply sampled blood TCRbeta repertoires from subjects exposed to, actively infected with, or recovered from COVID-19 were included in the dataset. The repertoires were released in a freely available public database intended as a resource for research on the immune response to SARS-CoV-2. Samples were obtained from the ongoing ImmuneRACE study (first 160 participants) and from over 1,000 subjects provided by 6 global collaborators. The sample metadata nearly always contained a de-identified subject ID, COVID-19 status, age in years and sex. Where available, HLA class I and class II types were obtained from metadata supplied by the sample provider rather than from assay-based typing. Broad study findings and their caveats: How much clinical and demographic metadata was included differed by source and by participant, and the metadata was provided uncurated.

In the prospective study, participants were roughly 18 to 100 years old, resided in 25 or so geographic areas of the United States, and were enrolled through a virtual design. Cohort assignment in the prospective study relied on participant-reported clinical history from a screening survey and a study questionnaire. ImmuneRACE Cohort 3 recovered participants were defined by two consecutive negative NP/OP PCR tests, healthcare professional clearance, or symptom resolution. In the prospective study, mobile phlebotomists collected whole blood, serum and a nasopharyngeal or oropharyngeal swab from each participant. Prospective study participants could optionally give additional blood draws and questionnaires over an approximately 2-month period. Before DNA extraction, blood samples from the prospective study were shipped at room temperature or frozen. CDR1 and CDR2, looked up from the germline V gene, are SGHTS and YDEGEE. V loses 2 bases of germline sequence and J loses 6 bases, and the interval between the two ends is 12 bases. From the cysteine up to the phenylalanine, the CDR3 has a length of 14 residues. The only DNA kept is the CDR3, 42 bases in frame from the first base.

TCRbeta CDR3 regions were amplified from genomic DNA by means of the immunoSEQ Assay, a bias-controlled multiplex PCR. Under the source paper's analysis protocol: The number of nucleated cells in each sample was estimated by amplification of reference gene primers within the assay. To quantify the absolute abundance of each unique TCRbeta CDR3 rearrangement, sequence reads were collapsed and filtered. For each sample, productive Simpson clonality was calculated as the square root of Simpson's diversity index over productive rearrangements. TCRdb took over this immuneACCESS table, retaining in-frame rearrangements with V and J assigned. Such tables are incomplete; in checked studies, under half of the missing clones stem from an unresolved V gene, and the remainder is unexplained. Clone size and V and J calls were adopted from that table, with D and trimming inferred from the DNA. The sample table shows about 300,000 clones, and 80% to 90% are seen once. The ten most abundant clones make up less than 4.5% of the sample.

The sequenced sample was PBMCs or T cells enriched from blood (not recorded which). In this chain, TRBV5-8 is recombined with TRBJ1-5; the D gene lacks a confident call. The source of this sequence is a man aged 25 to 40 who had recovered from COVID-19. DNA sequence: TGTGCCAGCAGCTTCCGACCGAGAGGTCAGCCCCAGCATTTT. Its amino acids are CASSFRPRGQPQHF.